Listed below are T cell receptor beta chains from one sample, sequenced in a study of control samples from healthy donors and cancer patients. TCRdb's table, derived via immunoSEQ multiplex PCR, lists solely in-frame clones and lacks some. The data hold roughly 220,000 clones, with just under 95% observed a single time. The sample taken for sequencing was blood. These receptors all stem from a man aged 45-65 years in good health. Both conserved end residues are part of each CDR3. A D gene is named only where the DNA matches it firmly. Expanded clones get a size class; other rows say once, few or many, or leave the size out.

size,D,J,V,DNA,CDR3
NA,TRBD1,TRBJ2-2,TRBV24-1,TGTGCCACCTCCGGGACAGGGGACCTGGGGTTCGGGGAGCTGTTTTTT,CATSGTGDLGFGELFF
NA,TRBD1,TRBJ1-1,TRBV4-2,TGTGCCAGCAGCCAACCCATAGGGACAGGGGTGAACACTGAAGCTTTCTTT,CASSQPIGTGVNTEAFF
NA,NA,TRBJ1-2,TRBV3-1/TRBV3-2,TGTGCCAGCAGCCAAGGGGGTTTATGGACCTCAAAGGTTGACCGCAGGTATGGCTACACCTTC,CASSQGGLWTSKVDRRYGYTF
NA,NA,TRBJ2-5,TRBV28,TGTGCCAGCGGGGGGTATCGAGAGACCCAGTACTTC,CASGGYRETQYF
NA,NA,TRBJ2-5,TRBV11-2,TGTGCCAGCAGCTCGTCCGAGGAGACCCAGTACTTC,CASSSSEETQYF
NA,TRBD2,TRBJ2-1,TRBV7-3,TGTGCCAGCAGCTTGAGCGGGGGCCACGTTGAGCAGTTCTTC,CASSLSGGHVEQFF
NA,NA,TRBJ2-4,TRBV10-3,TGTGCCATCAGTGAGTCCCAGTCTACCTTTGAAGGCATTCAGTACTTC,CAISESQSTFEGIQYF
NA,NA,TRBJ2-6,TRBV28,TGTGCCAGCGGGGATTTGGGGGCCAACGTCCTGACTTTC,CASGDLGANVLTF
NA,TRBD1,TRBJ1-1,TRBV28,TGTGCCAGCAGTTTAGGGGCCCGACAGGGACGGGTGAACACTGAAGCTTTCTTT,CASSLGARQGRVNTEAFF
NA,NA,TRBJ1-5,TRBV6-5,TGTGCCAGCAGTTTGGAGGGCGGGTTGGAGCCCCAGCATTTT,CASSLEGGLEPQHF
once,NA,TRBJ1-2,TRBV18,TGTGCCAGCTCACCGACCGTTGAGGGCTACACCTTC,CASSPTVEGYTF
NA,NA,TRBJ2-6,TRBV7-2,TGTGCCAGCAGCTTGCCGACAGTCAACGTCCTGACTTTC,CASSLPTVNVLTF
once,NA,TRBJ1-1,TRBV27,TGTGCCAGCAGTTTACAGGTTGAGAAGACTGAAGCTTTCTTT,CASSLQVEKTEAFF
NA,TRBD2,TRBJ2-5,TRBV4-3,TGCGCCAGCAGCCAAGATACGGGGGGGCTTGAGACCCAGTACTTC,CASSQDTGGLETQYF
NA,NA,TRBJ2-7,TRBV29-1,TGCAGCGTTGAAGTGGGGGGCGGGTACGAGCAGTACTTC,CSVEVGGGYEQYF
NA,TRBD1,TRBJ2-3,TRBV7-8,TGTGCCAGCAGCTTAGTGGACAGGGGGACAGATACGCAGTATTTT,CASSLVDRGTDTQYF
NA,NA,TRBJ1-1,TRBV4-1,TGCGCCAGCAGCCAGGTCCCTACCCGGGGCACTGAAGCTTTCTTT,CASSQVPTRGTEAFF
NA,NA,TRBJ1-1,TRBV6-4,TGTGCCAGCAGCTCGGCTTCAGAGAACACTGAAGCTTTCTTT,CASSSASENTEAFF
NA,NA,TRBJ2-3,TRBV11-3,TGTGCCAGCAGCAACGGTCCGACGCAGTATTTT,CASSNGPTQYF
NA,NA,TRBJ1-1,TRBV9,TGTGCCAGCAGCGTAGGGGAAAGGAACACTGAAGCTTTCTTT,CASSVGERNTEAFF
NA,NA,TRBJ2-2,TRBV4-3,TGCGCCAGCAGCCAAGATGGGGCTTTGGGGGAGGAGCTGTTTTTT,CASSQDGALGEELFF
NA,NA,TRBJ1-6,TRBV6-2/TRBV6-3,TGTGCCAGCAGCCCCCTCGACGGACCCTATAATTCACCCCTCCACTTT,CASSPLDGPYNSPLHF
NA,TRBD1,TRBJ1-3,TRBV5-6,TGTGCCAGCAGCACGGGACAGGGAGCAGGAAACACCATATATTTT,CASSTGQGAGNTIYF
NA,NA,TRBJ2-3,TRBV5-6,TGTGCCAGCAGCTCTTCGACAGTTGCTAGCACAGATACGCAGTATTTT,CASSSSTVASTDTQYF
NA,NA,TRBJ2-1,TRBV10-2,TGCGCCAGCAACTCCCTTGACACAGCAATCTATGAGCAGTTCTTC,CASNSLDTAIYEQFF
NA,TRBD2,TRBJ2-2,TRBV5-5,TGTGCCAGCAGGACGGGACTAGCGGGGGGAAACACCGGGGAGCTGTTTTTT,CASRTGLAGGNTGELFF
once,TRBD1,TRBJ1-1,TRBV6-1,TGTGCCAGCAGTGAAGTAGGGACAGGGAACACTGAAGCTTTCTTT,CASSEVGTGNTEAFF
once,NA,TRBJ2-3,TRBV29-1,TGCAGCGTTAAGTTTAGCGCAGATACGCAGTATTTT,CSVKFSADTQYF
NA,NA,TRBJ2-4,TRBV4-3,TGCGCCAGCAGCCACGCGGTGGGGAAGGCCAAAAACATTCAGTACTTC,CASSHAVGKAKNIQYF
NA,NA,TRBJ1-5,TRBV30,TGTGCCTGGAGTGATGATAGCAATCAGCCCCAGCATTTT,CAWSDDSNQPQHF
NA,TRBD1,TRBJ1-3,TRBV6-5,TGTGCCAGCAGTTACAGTACAGGGGCTTCTGGAAACACCATATATTTT,CASSYSTGASGNTIYF
NA,NA,TRBJ2-7,TRBV19,TGTGCCAGTAGTTCTCCGCACCTTTCTTACGAGCAGTACTTC,CASSSPHLSYEQYF
NA,NA,TRBJ1-2,TRBV4-1,TGCGCCAGCAGCCAGGGACAAAGGTATGGCTACACCTTC,CASSQGQRYGYTF
NA,TRBD1,TRBJ1-2,TRBV4-1,TGCGCCAGCAGCCAGTTCGACAGGGAGTATGGCTACACCTTC,CASSQFDREYGYTF
NA,NA,TRBJ1-4,TRBV28,TGTGCCAGCAGTTTATCACTGATCCAGAGGTTAACTAATGAAAAACTGTTTTTT,CASSLSLIQRLTNEKLFF
NA,NA,TRBJ1-5,TRBV12-3/TRBV12-4,TGTGCCAGCAGTGGTTGGAGTCAGCCCCAGCATTTT,CASSGWSQPQHF
NA,NA,TRBJ2-3,TRBV21-1,TGTGCCAGCAGCAACTATACTAGCGGGGGGGCCGAAGGTTCAGATACGCAGTATTTT,CASSNYTSGGAEGSDTQYF
NA,NA,TRBJ1-5,TRBV5-6,TGTGCCAGCAGCTCCCAGGGGAGATGGAATCAGCCCCAGCATTTT,CASSSQGRWNQPQHF
NA,NA,TRBJ1-1,TRBV20-1,TGCAGTGCTAGTACAGGGAGGTCGAAGGACACTGAAGCTTTCTTT,CSASTGRSKDTEAFF
NA,NA,TRBJ2-5,TRBV18,TGTGCCAGCTCACTCCGACAGTCACAAGAGACCCAGTACTTC,CASSLRQSQETQYF
NA,NA,TRBJ1-2,TRBV4-1,TGCGCCAGCAGCCAAGAGACAGAACCTAACTATGGCTACACCTTC,CASSQETEPNYGYTF